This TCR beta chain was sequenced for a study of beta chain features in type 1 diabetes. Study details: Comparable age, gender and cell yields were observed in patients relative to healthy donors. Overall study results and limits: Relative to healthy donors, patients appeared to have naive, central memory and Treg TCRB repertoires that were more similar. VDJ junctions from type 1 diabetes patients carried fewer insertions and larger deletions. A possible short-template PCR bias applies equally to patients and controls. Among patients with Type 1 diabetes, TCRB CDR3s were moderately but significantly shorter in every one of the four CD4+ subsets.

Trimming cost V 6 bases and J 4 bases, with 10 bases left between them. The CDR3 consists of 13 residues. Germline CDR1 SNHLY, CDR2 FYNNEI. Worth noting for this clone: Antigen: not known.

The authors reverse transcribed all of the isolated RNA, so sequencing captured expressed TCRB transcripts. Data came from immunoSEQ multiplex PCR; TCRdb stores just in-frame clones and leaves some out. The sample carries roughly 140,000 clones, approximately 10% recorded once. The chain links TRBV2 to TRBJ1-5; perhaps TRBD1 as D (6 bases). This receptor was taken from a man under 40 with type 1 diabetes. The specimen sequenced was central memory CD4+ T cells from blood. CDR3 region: CASRADSNQPQHF. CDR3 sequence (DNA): TGTGCCAGCAGGGCGGACAGTAATCAGCCCCAGCATTTT.